The sequence of this TCR beta chain was determined in a study of shared clonotypes between healthy human individuals. Whole-study context: CD4 naive cells filled three plates per donor, CD4 memory three, CD8 naive two and CD8 memory one.

The germline gives CDR1 SNHLY, CDR2 FYNNEI. Trimming removed 6 bases at V and 5 bases at J, with 28 bases between. The length of the CDR3 is 18 residues. The assay used deep level. The material for each subset, its genomic DNA, was split evenly across several immunoSEQ plates. The protocol was immunoSEQ multiplex PCR, while the TCRdb copy is restricted to in-frame clones and leaves out a portion. The table shows about 2,200,000 clones, with 90% to 95% occurring only once. Naive CD8 populations comprised CD45RO-negative cells positively selected for CCR7, excluding terminally differentiated effector memory CD45RA+ cells.

Sequenced material: naive CD8+ T cells from PBMCs. The genes are TRBV2 and TRBJ2-5, with D perhaps matching TRBD2 (6 bases). The origin of this receptor is a young man in good health. Some clones in this sample may be carry-over from other donors' samples. CDR3: CASRPIPGLPTSRETQYF. Written as DNA, the CDR3 is TGTGCCAGCAGACCTATCCCGGGACTGCCGACCTCACGGGAGACCCAGTACTTC. Supplemented by reference TRBV2 and TRBJ2-5, the full variable domain reads EPEVTQTPSHQVTQMGQEVILRCVPISNHLYFYWYRQILGQKVEFLVSFYNNEISEKSEIFDDQFSVERPDGSNFTLKIRSTKLEDSAMYFCASRPIPGLPTSRETQYFGPGTRLLVL.